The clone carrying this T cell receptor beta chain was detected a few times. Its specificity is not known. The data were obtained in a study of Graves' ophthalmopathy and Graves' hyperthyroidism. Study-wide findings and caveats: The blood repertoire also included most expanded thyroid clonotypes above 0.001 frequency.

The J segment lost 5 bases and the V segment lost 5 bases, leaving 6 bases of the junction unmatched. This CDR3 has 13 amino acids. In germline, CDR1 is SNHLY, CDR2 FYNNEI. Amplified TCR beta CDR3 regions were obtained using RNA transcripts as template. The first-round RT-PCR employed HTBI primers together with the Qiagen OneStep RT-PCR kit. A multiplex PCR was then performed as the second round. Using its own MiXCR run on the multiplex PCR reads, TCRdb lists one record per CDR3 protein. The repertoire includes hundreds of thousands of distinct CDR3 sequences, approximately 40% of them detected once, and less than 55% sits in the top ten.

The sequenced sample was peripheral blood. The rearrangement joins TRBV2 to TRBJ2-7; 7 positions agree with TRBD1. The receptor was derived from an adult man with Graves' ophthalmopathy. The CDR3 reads CASSNDRVHEQYF. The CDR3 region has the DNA TGTGCCAGCAGTAATGACAGGGTCCACGAGCAGTACTTC.